The 29 T cell receptor beta chains in this list originate from one sample, sequenced in a study of blood T cell repertoires in COVID-19. TCRdb keeps only in-frame clones here, not all; method: immunoSEQ multiplex PCR. The data contain fewer than 250,000 clones, around 81% of them singletons. Sequenced input: peripheral blood. Every receptor here comes from a woman aged 55-70 years with active or convalescent COVID-19.

Ten or more counts support this clone. The chain has TRBV7-3 and TRBJ2-1; 13 nucleotides line up with TRBD2. With V trimmed by 4 bases and J by 2 bases, 2 bases remained unmatched. CDR3 size: 16 residues. The germline CDR1 and CDR2 sequences are SGHTA and FQGTGA. In nucleotides, the CDR3 is TGTGCCAGCAGCTCGGGACTAGCGGGAACCTACAATGAGCAGTTCTTC. Protein: CASSSGLAGTYNEQFF.

The rearrangement joins TRBV5-5 to TRBJ2-7; a possible D gene is TRBD2 (5 bases). The V and J ends lost 4 bases and 2 bases respectively, with 7 bases between them. The CDR3 runs 12 residues. CDR1 is SGHKS, CDR2 YYEKEE, per germline (reference sequence). The CDR3 DNA is TGTGCCAGCAGCCCGGGGACCTACGAGCAGTACGTC. This codes for CASSPGTYEQYV.

The chain employs TRBV4-1 and TRBJ1-2; D might be TRBD1 (5 bases). The V gene lost 0 bases and the J gene lost 2 bases, with 10 bases spanning the gap. The CDR3 contains 15 residues. Germline-derived CDR1 and CDR2 are MGHRA and YSYEKL. This CDR3 is CASSQDVQGNYGYTF. The CDR3 bases are TGCGCCAGCAGCCAAGATGTGCAGGGCAACTATGGCTACACCTTC.

This clone was recorded once. V is TRBV11-2 and J is TRBJ2-1; 11 nucleotides match TRBD2. The V gene's germline CDR1 is SGHAT and CDR2 FQNNGV. J was trimmed by 5 bases and V by 5 bases; bases with no gene match: 8. CDR3 length equals 16 residues. The DNA of the CDR3 is TGTGCCAGCAGCCTGGCTAGCGGGAGGAAGGACAATGAGCAGTTCTTC. Translating gives CASSLASGRKDNEQFF.

This chain joins TRBV28 and TRBJ2-3, with a possible D match to TRBD1 (6 bases). This CDR3 region has 14 residues. V was cut by 3 bases and J by 0 bases, with 7 bases left in between. Germline V gives CDR1 MDHEN, CDR2 SYDVKM. CDR3 nucleotide sequence: TGTGCCAGCAGTTTTGACAGGAGCACAGATACGCAGTATTTT. This codes for CASSFDRSTDTQYF.

This clone was seen only a few times. This rearrangement joins TRBV12-5 to TRBJ2-1, with 7 positions matching TRBD2. CDR3 size: 19 residues. CDR1 is LGHNT, CDR2 FRNRAP, per germline. V dropped 5 bases and J dropped 0; count of bases not matched to a gene: 16. The CDR3 region is CASGPRGGLGVYSYNEQFF. The CDR3 DNA sequence: TGTGCTAGTGGTCCACGGGGTGGACTAGGCGTTTACTCCTACAATGAGCAGTTCTTC.

The chain has TRBV18 and TRBJ2-5, with 8 positions matching TRBD1. CDR1 KGHSH and CDR2 LQKENI come from the germline V gene. This CDR3 spans 15 amino acids. V gave up 1 base and J gave up 1 base; unmatched junction bases: 2. The DNA of the CDR3 is TGTGCCAGCTCACCACGACAGGGGACCCAAGAGACCCAGTACTTC. Protein sequence: CASSPRQGTQETQYF.

The chain recombines TRBV6-6 with TRBJ1-2; 9 nucleotides agree with TRBD1. CDR1 and CDR2 (germline): MNHNY, SVGAGI (reference sequence). V lost 5 bases and J lost 0; bases outside the gene matches: 4. CDR3 length: 15 amino acids. CDR3 in DNA: TGTGCCAGCAGTCGGGACAGGGAACCTAACTATGGCTACACCTTC. This sequence encodes CASSRDREPNYGYTF.

The chain joins TRBV19 to TRBJ1-1; TRBD1 might be the D (6 bases). Germline CDR1 and CDR2: LNHDA and SQIVND (reference sequence). This CDR3 has 15 amino acids. Trimming shortened V by 1 base and J by 4 bases, and 13 bases separated the two germline ends. The CDR3 reads CASSIGPGVATEAFF. The CDR3 region has the DNA TGTGCCAGTAGTATAGGCCCAGGGGTGGCCACTGAAGCTTTCTTT. The full variable domain, in which reference TRBV19 and TRBJ1-1 provide the parts outside the CDR3, is DGGITQSPKYLFRKEGQNVTLSCEQNLNHDAMYWYRQDPGQGLRLIYYSQIVNDFQKGDIAEGYSVSREKKESFPLTVTSAQKNPTAFYLCASSIGPGVATEAFFGQGTRLTVV.

This clone showed up many times. The sample contains more than one DNA sequence encoding this CDR3. This rearrangement joins TRBV3-1 (or the pseudogene TRBV3-2) to TRBJ2-2; weak D call: TRBD2 (5 bases). V lost 3 bases and J 1 base, leaving 9 bases between the germline ends. The CDR3 loop spans 15 amino acids. Germline values: CDR1 LGHDT, CDR2 YNNKEL (reference sequence). In nucleotides, the CDR3 is TGTGCCAGCAGCCAGGTTGGAGGGAACACCGGGGAGCTGTTTTTT. Translation: CASSQVGGNTGELFF.

V usage is TRBV7-8 and J usage is TRBJ1-6; the D gene is possibly TRBD1 (6 bases). V was shortened by 1 base and J by 13 bases, with 17 bases between the two germline ends. This CDR3 region has 15 residues. The germline gives CDR1 SGHVS, CDR2 FQNEAQ. The CDR3, as DNA: TGTGCCAGCAGCTTAGTTTTAGGACAGAGTTCTCCCCTCCACTTT. Its translation is CASSLVLGQSSPLHF.

This clone was counted between two and nine times. CDR3 DNA: TGTGCCAGCAGTGAATGGGTAGGAGAGTCTAACACTGAAGCTTTCTTT. Its translation is CASSEWVGESNTEAFF. This chain connects TRBV2 to TRBJ1-1; D is unresolved. In germline, CDR1 is SNHLY, CDR2 FYNNEI. The CDR3 is 16 amino acids. V was shortened by 2 bases and J by 2 bases, with 15 bases between the two germline ends.

The chain carries TRBV29-1 and TRBJ2-6; the D is unclear. CDR1 and CDR2 from the germline V gene are SQVTM and ANQGSEA. The CDR3 is made up of 14 amino acids. Trimming stripped 3 bases from V and 4 bases from J, with 10 bases between. CDR3 sequence (DNA): TGCAGCGTTGAGTCGCGGAACGGGGCCAACGTCCTGACTTTC. It specifies CSVESRNGANVLTF.

V is TRBV7-2 and J is TRBJ2-3; D unresolved. The CDR3 runs to 13 residues. Between the trimmed V and J ends, which lost 4 bases and 2 bases, there was a span of 7 bases. Germline values: CDR1 SGHTA, CDR2 FQGNSA. The CDR3 nucleotides read TGTGCCAGCAGCTCCTCCCTCACAGATACGCAGTATTTT. As protein: CASSSSLTDTQYF.

V gene TRBV4-1 combines with J gene TRBJ2-1; 10 positions match TRBD2. The CDR3 extends over 17 amino acids. Germline CDR1 and CDR2: MGHRA and YSYEKL. V dropped 5 bases and J dropped 9; count of bases not matched to a gene: 16. The chain's CDR3 is CASSYPPGLALVGEQFF. The CDR3 DNA follows: TGCGCCAGCAGCTACCCCCCGGGACTAGCGCTAGTGGGTGAGCAGTTCTTC.

This clone turned up a few times. The rearrangement uses TRBV23-1 and TRBJ1-6; the match to TRBD1 covers 12 bases. TRBV23-1 falls under the ORF class, with uncertain function. V lost 3 bases, J lost 3 bases, and 15 bases stayed unmatched. The CDR3 spans 21 residues. CDR3 sequence (DNA): TGCGCCAGCAGTCAGCACCGGGACAGGGGGCGACCTTATATCTATAATTCACCCCTCCACTTT. Amino acids: CASSQHRDRGRPYIYNSPLHF.

The chain carries TRBV5-1 and TRBJ2-7, with 12 bases lining up with TRBD2. With V trimmed by 4 bases and J by 3 bases, 20 bases remained unmatched. CDR3 length equals 20 residues. Germline values: CDR1 SGHRS, CDR2 YFSETQ. The CDR3 loop is CASSGWSRTSGTRRDYEQYF. The CDR3 coding sequence is TGCGCCAGCAGCGGGTGGTCTCGGACTAGCGGGACCCGGAGGGACTACGAGCAGTACTTC.

The rearrangement uses TRBV2 and TRBJ2-3, with TRBD2 identical over 11 bases. Per the germline V gene, CDR1 is SNHLY and CDR2 is FYNNEI. The CDR3 runs to 14 residues. Unmatched junction bases numbered 7, after V lost 8 bases and J lost 6 bases. The CDR3 loop reads CASRLAGGRDTQYF. The CDR3 DNA follows: TGTGCCAGCCGCCTAGCGGGGGGCAGGGATACGCAGTATTTT.

The rearrangement joins TRBV6-5 to TRBJ1-1; unclear D gene. Trimming removed 10 bases at V and 11 bases at J, with 20 bases between. CDR1 and CDR2 from the germline V gene are MNHEY and SVGAGI. The CDR3 consists of 12 residues. Written as DNA, the CDR3 is TGTGCCACAAGCGGGTGGGCCGATAAGGCTTTCTTT. It codes for CATSGWADKAFF.

This clone was counted once. The gene calls are TRBV29-1 and TRBJ2-1; TRBD1 matches at 9 bases. CDR3 length: 13 residues. V dropped 2 bases and J dropped 7; count of bases not matched to a gene: 3. CDR1 and CDR2 (germline): SQVTM, ANQGSEA. CDR3 in amino acids: CSVEHDRGNEQFF. CDR3 DNA: TGCAGCGTTGAACATGACAGGGGGAATGAGCAGTTCTTC.

The CDR3 nucleotides read TGTGCCACCAGCAGAGATTCTGCGGGAGGGGGAACAGATACGCAGTATTTT. Protein sequence: CATSRDSAGGGTDTQYF. The gene calls are TRBV15 and TRBJ2-3; TRBD2 aligns across 9 bases. The ends lost 0 bases at V and 3 bases at J; junction bases unmatched: 7. This CDR3 is 17 amino acids long. The germline V gene encodes CDR1 LNHNV and CDR2 YYDKDF (reference sequence).

The V gene is TRBV28, the J gene TRBJ1-1; D may be TRBD1 (6 bases). The V and J ends lost 5 bases and 6 bases respectively, with 16 bases between them. This CDR3 has 14 residues. The germline V gene has CDR1 MDHEN and CDR2 SYDVKM. CDR3: CASSAQGEYAEAFF. As DNA, the CDR3 is TGTGCCAGCAGTGCACAGGGTGAATACGCTGAAGCTTTCTTT.

This chain links TRBV6-5 with TRBJ2-7, with 9 bases matching TRBD1. CDR3 size: 13 residues. CDR1 is MNHEY, CDR2 SVGAGI, per germline. The junction had 6 bases not matched to a gene; V was cut back by 6 bases and J by 6 bases. The CDR3 DNA reads as TGTGCCAGCAGGAACAGGGGGCAAAGCGAGCAGTACGTC. It yields the protein CASRNRGQSEQYV.

The chain joins TRBV28 to TRBJ2-5; 7 bases align to TRBD2. Germline V gives CDR1 MDHEN, CDR2 SYDVKM. The CDR3 has 16 amino acids. The V segment lost 6 bases and the J segment 2 bases; nucleotides outside the gene matches: 12. CDR3 nucleotide sequence: TGTGCCAGCAGGAGCGGGGATCCCGTACTGCAAGAGACCCAGTACTTC. Translating it yields CASRSGDPVLQETQYF.

The CDR3 loop is CASSSLLAGGADTQYF. For the CDR3, the DNA is TGTGCCAGCAGTTCCCTACTAGCGGGGGGTGCAGATACGCAGTATTTT. The chain links TRBV6-5 to TRBJ2-3; 12 nucleotides agree with TRBD2. The germline V gene has CDR1 MNHEY and CDR2 SVGAGI. CDR3 length equals 16 residues. V trimming: 4 bases; J trimming: 4 bases; junction bases outside the gene matches: 6.

The rearrangement links TRBV2 to TRBJ1-2; 12 positions match TRBD1. V shed 7 bases and J 2 bases; nucleotides not matched to a gene: 11. CDR1 is SNHLY, CDR2 FYNNEI, per germline. CDR3 length: 17 residues. In DNA, the CDR3 is TGTGCCAGCATGGTGGGGACAGGGGGCACTCTCAACTATGGCTACACCTTC. Residues: CASMVGTGGTLNYGYTF.

V is TRBV2 and J is TRBJ1-4, with a weak D call TRBD1 (6 bases). Looked up from germline, CDR1 is SNHLY and CDR2 is FYNNEI. V was cut by 8 bases and J by 7 bases, with 20 bases left in between. This CDR3 region has 15 residues. CDR3 loop: CASAAMGGRSEKLFF. In DNA, the CDR3 is TGTGCCAGCGCCGCCATGGGGGGGCGAAGTGAAAAACTGTTTTTT.

This rearrangement joins TRBV15 to TRBJ2-5; maybe TRBD1 (6 bases). The V and J ends lost 0 bases and 1 base respectively, with 12 bases between them. The germline V gene has CDR1 LNHNV and CDR2 YYDKDF (reference sequence). CDR3 size: 16 residues. The CDR3 reads CATSRDLGTFQETQYF. The CDR3 DNA reads TGTGCCACCAGCAGAGATCTGGGGACATTCCAAGAGACCCAGTACTTC.

The genes are TRBV5-6 and TRBJ2-5; tentative D call: TRBD2 (5 bases). The CDR3 contains 18 residues. Trimming cost V 0 bases and J 1 base, with 19 bases left between them. Germline CDR1 SGHDT, CDR2 YYEEEE. This CDR3 is CASSLARSGHLRQETQYF. The DNA of the CDR3 is TGTGCCAGCAGCTTGGCCCGCAGCGGCCACCTACGCCAAGAGACCCAGTACTTC.